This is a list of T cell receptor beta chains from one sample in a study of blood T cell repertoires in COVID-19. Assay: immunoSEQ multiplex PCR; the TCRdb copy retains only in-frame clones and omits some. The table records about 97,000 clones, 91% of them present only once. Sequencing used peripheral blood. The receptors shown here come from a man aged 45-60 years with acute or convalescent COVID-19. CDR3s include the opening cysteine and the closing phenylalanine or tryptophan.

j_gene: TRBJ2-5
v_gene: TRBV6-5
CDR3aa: CASSRQGRGETQYF

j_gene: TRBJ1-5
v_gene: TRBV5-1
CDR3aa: CASSFNPRSSNQPQHF

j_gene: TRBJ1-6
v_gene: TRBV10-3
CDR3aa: CATKGENNSPLHF

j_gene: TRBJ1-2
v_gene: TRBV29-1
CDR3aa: CSVGQGAAGYTF

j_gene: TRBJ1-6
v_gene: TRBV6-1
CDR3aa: CASSEYRGRHNSPLHF

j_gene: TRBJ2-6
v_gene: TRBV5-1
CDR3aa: CASSYDTSFGGANVLTF

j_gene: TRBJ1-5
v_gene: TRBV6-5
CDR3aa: CASRGQVISQPQHF

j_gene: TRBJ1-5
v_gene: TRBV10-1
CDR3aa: CASSDNRNQPQHF

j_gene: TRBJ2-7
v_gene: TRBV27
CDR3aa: CASSFGSGANYEQYF

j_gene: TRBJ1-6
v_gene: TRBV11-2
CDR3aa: CASSLDRQSFNSPLHF

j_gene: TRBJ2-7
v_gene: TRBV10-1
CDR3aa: CASSQGQGSRYEQYF

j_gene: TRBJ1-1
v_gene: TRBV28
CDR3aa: CASSLRQTKAFF

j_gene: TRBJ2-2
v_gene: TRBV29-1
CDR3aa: CSADIATGELFF

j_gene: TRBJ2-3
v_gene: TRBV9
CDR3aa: CASSFSRDSDTQYF

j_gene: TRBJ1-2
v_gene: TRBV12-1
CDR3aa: CASSTGDSYYGYTF

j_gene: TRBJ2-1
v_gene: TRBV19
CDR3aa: CASSIGPRNEQFF

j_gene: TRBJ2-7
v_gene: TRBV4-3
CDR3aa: CASSQGAGGSYEQYF

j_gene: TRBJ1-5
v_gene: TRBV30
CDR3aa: CAWSDRGRGPQHF

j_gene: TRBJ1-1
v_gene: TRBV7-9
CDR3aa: CASSLSDSEAFF

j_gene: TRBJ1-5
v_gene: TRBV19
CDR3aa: CASSIEAGYSNQPQHF

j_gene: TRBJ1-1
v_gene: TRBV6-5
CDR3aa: CASREGRNTEAFF

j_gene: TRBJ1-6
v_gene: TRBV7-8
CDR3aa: CASSPPGLGRGNSPLHF

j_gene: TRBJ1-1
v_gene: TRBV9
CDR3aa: CASSARLSNTEAFF

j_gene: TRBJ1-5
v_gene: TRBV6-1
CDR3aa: CASSGGQGPSLYNQPQHF

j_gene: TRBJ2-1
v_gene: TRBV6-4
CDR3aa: CASSDGTGPYNEQFF

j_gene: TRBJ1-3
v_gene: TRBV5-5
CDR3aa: CASSQRTVSFSGNTIYF

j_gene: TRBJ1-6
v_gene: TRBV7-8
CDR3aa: CASSLGQGGSPLHF

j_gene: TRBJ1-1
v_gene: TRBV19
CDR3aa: CASSSTGGWTEAFF

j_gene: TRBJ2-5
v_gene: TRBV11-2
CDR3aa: CASSPSVGIETQYF

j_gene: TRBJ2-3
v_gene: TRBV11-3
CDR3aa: CASRWTSLTDTQYF

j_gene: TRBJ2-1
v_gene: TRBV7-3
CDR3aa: CASSTTSGVEQFF

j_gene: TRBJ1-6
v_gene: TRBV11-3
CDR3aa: CASSDTYNSPLHF

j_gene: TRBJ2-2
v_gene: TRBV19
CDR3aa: CASRPGDLNTGELFF

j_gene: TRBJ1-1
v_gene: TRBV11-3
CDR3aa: CASSSDGNRENTEAFF

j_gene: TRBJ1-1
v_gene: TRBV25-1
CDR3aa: CASRQFMNTEAFF

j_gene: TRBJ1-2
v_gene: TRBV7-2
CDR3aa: CASSPGVSRGYTF

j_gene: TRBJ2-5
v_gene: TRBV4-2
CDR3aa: CASSQVFGTSGEETQYF

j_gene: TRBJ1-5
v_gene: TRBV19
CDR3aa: CASKEVIGRQHF

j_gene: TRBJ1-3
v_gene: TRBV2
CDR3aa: CASRGQENSGNTIYF

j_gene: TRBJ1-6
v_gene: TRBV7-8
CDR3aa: CASTGGGVEGSPLHF

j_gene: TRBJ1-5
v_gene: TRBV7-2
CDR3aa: CASSSTGGAQPQHF

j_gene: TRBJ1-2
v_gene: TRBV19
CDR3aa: CASSQGHFYGYTF

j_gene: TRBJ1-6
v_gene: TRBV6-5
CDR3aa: CASSYWGGNSPLHF

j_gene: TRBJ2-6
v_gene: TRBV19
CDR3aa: CASSGPGSDGANVLTF

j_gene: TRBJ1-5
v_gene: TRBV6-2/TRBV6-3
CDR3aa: CASSTPRGQQPQHF

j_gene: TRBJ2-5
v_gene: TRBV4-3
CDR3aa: CASSQDRRETQYF

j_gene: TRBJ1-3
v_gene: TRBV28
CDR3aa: CASSLGDRGNTIYF

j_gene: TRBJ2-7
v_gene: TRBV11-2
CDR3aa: CASSLQWTAYEQYF

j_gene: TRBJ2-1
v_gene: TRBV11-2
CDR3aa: CASSLSLNEQFF

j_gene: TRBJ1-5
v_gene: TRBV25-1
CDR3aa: CASSEGGVGQPQHF

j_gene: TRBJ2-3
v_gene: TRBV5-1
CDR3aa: CASSLKPGGGTDTQYF

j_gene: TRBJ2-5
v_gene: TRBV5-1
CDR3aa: CASSTPRQGPYQETQYF

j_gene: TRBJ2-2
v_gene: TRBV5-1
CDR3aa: CASSLGQVGTGELFF